The rows below give T cell receptor beta chains drawn from one sample of a study of circulating CD8 cells and anti-PD-1 response in melanoma. TCRdb analysed the reads with MiXCR anew, one entry per CDR3 protein. This table has 500 to 700 distinct CDR3 sequences, around 10% appearing once. This material consisted of CD8+ T cells from PBMCs, taken at baseline or after one month of anti-PD-1 therapy (not recorded which). The receptors originated from a human donor with melanoma. Both conserved end residues are part of each CDR3. A D gene is named only where the DNA matches it firmly. Clone sizes are given selectively: once, few, many, or a class where the clone is expanded.

v_gene	abundance	j_gene	d_gene	CDR3nt	CDR3aa
TRBV5-6	medium-sized	TRBJ2-7	-	TGTGCCAGCAGCTTGGAAGGACCGACCTACGAGCAGTACTTC	CASSLEGPTYEQYF
TRBV29-1	-	TRBJ2-7	TRBD2	TGCAGCGTTGAAGGTCGGCTAGCGGATAACTACGAGCAGTACTTC	CSVEGRLADNYEQYF
TRBV19	large	TRBJ2-2	-	TGTGCCAGTAGCCCGGCGGAGGGCCGGAACACCGGGGAGCTGTTTTTT	CASSPAEGRNTGELFF
TRBV27	large	TRBJ2-2	-	TGTGCCAGCAGTTTATACGGGCGTTGGGAGCTGTTTTTT	CASSLYGRWELFF
TRBV6-1	-	TRBJ2-7	TRBD1	TGTGCCAGCTGGGACAGTCTCGACTACGAGCAGTACTTC	CASWDSLDYEQYF
TRBV4-1	medium-sized	TRBJ1-4	-	TGCGCCAGCAGCCAAGTTTCGGGGACCTCAAATGAAAAACTGTTTTTT	CASSQVSGTSNEKLFF
TRBV20-1	-	TRBJ2-1	-	TGCAGTGCTACCCCTCAAAGTGCCTACAATGAGCATTTCTTC	CSATPQSAYNEHFF
TRBV21-1	medium-sized	TRBJ2-1	-	TGTGCCAGCAGCACCCGGGGCGGGGTTTGGAATGAGCAGTTCTTC	CASSTRGGVWNEQFF
TRBV7-2	medium-sized	TRBJ1-6	-	TGTGCCAGCAGCTCCACAGGGTTTGCTTCACCCCTCCACTTT	CASSSTGFASPLHF
TRBV6-1	-	TRBJ1-1	-	TGTGCCAGGAGTGAATGGTCTGGAATCACTGAAGCTTTCTTT	CARSEWSGITEAFF
TRBV19	medium-sized	TRBJ2-2	TRBD1	TGTGCCAGTAGTATCGAACGGGACAGGGGTTCAACCGGGGAGCTGTTTTTT	CASSIERDRGSTGELFF
TRBV4-1	large	TRBJ2-3	-	TGCGCCAGCAGCCCGGTGGCGGGGACTAGCACAGATACGCAGTATTTT	CASSPVAGTSTDTQYF
TRBV7-3	hyperexpanded	TRBJ2-5	TRBD2	TGTGCCAGCAGTCCAGCGGGAGCCGGAGAGACCCAGTACTTC	CASSPAGAGETQYF
TRBV30	medium-sized	TRBJ2-5	-	TGTGCCTGGAAGGGCCAGGAGACCCAGTACTTC	CAWKGQETQYF
TRBV18	-	TRBJ2-7	-	TGTGCCAGCTCACCCACAGGGTACTTCGGCGAGCAGTACTTC	CASSPTGYFGEQYF
TRBV6-5	medium-sized	TRBJ2-7	TRBD1	TGTGCCAGCACCGGGACAGGGGTCTACGAGCAGTACTTC	CASTGTGVYEQYF
TRBV27	large	TRBJ2-7	-	TGTGCCAGCAGCCCCGTAAGTCCCTACGAGCAGTACTTC	CASSPVSPYEQYF
TRBV29-1	medium-sized	TRBJ2-3	-	TGCAGCGTTGAGGGGGATACGCAGTATTTT	CSVEGDTQYF
TRBV5-1	large	TRBJ1-5	-	TGCGCCAGCAGCTTGGAGGGGGATCGGCCCCAGCATTTT	CASSLEGDRPQHF
TRBV4-2	large	TRBJ2-1	TRBD2	TGTGCCAGCAGCCAAGATAGCGGGAGCTCCTACAATGAGCAGTTCTTC	CASSQDSGSSYNEQFF
TRBV27	few	TRBJ2-7	-	TGTGCCAGCAGTTTTTTTGGGGGCGATGAGCAGTACTTC	CASSFFGGDEQYF
TRBV7-3	medium-sized	TRBJ2-3	-	TGTGCCAGCAGCCCCGGAGCCGTAAGCACAGATACGCAGTATTTT	CASSPGAVSTDTQYF